Given below is one TCR beta chain in context. Under the authors' procedure: Scientists estimated how many nucleated cells there were by amplifying reference gene primers. The repertoire was sequenced with immunoSEQ multiplex PCR; TCRdb's copy has only in-frame clones and lacks some. V and J calls and clone size are given by that table; D and trimming were obtained from the DNA. The sample shows a few hundred thousand clones, around 83% of them seen only once. These data come from a study of blood T cell repertoires in COVID-19. As for the study in general: Samples of COVID-19 (acute and convalescent) were obtained from the United States, Italy and Spain. The cDNA or gDNA used as material had been derived from T cells, B-cell-depleted T cells, or PBMCs.

Germline V gene lookup returns CDR1 MDHEN and CDR2 SYDVKM. The CDR3 covers 14 residues. Losses at the gene ends were 6 bases for V and 9 bases for J; bases not matched to a gene: 10. The sequencing input was peripheral blood. This rearrangement joins TRBV28 to TRBJ1-5, with 8 bases fitting TRBD1. This receptor was obtained from a man aged 50 or older who had recovered from COVID-19. The CDR3 DNA follows: TGTGCCAGCAGCCTCGACAGGGGACTCCGGCCCCAGCATTTT. Translation: CASSLDRGLRPQHF.